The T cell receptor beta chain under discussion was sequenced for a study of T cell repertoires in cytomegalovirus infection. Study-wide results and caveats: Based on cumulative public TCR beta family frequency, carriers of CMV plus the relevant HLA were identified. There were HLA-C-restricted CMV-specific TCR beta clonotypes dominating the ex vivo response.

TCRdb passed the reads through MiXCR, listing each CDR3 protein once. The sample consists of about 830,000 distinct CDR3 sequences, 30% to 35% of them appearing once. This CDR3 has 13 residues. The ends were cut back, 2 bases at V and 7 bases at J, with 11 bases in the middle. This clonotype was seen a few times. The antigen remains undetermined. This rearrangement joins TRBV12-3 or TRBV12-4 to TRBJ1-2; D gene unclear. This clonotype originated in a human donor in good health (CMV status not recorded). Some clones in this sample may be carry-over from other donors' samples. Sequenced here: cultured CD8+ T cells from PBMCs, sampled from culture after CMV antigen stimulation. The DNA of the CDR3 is TGTGCCAGCAGTTTATCAGTGGTGATTGGCTACACCTTC. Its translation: CASSLSVVIGYTF.